This TCR beta chain is from a study of T cell responses to AZD1222 COVID-19 vaccine. Study-level results: Targets within unmutated variant regions were reportedly found for nearly half of spike-specific TCRs. It was only after the peak T cell response that any repertoires were sampled. Most donors were white British and more were female, and clonal diversity was possibly underestimated.

Trimming pared 1 base from V and 6 bases from J, leaving 22 bases between. Germline V gene sequence: CDR1 LGHNA, CDR2 YSLEER. This CDR3 has 17 amino acids. There are a few counts of this clone. Its antigen remains unidentified. Produced via immunoSEQ multiplex PCR; TCRdb's table is partial and in-frame only. The sample holds about 84,000 clones; around 85% are singletons and the top ten take 9.5% to 13%. Analyses pooled second doses at about 4 or about 12 weeks. The source of this sequence is an adult who received the AZD1222 COVID-19 vaccine. This chain connects TRBV4-3 to TRBJ2-7, with D possibly being TRBD2 (6 bases). Sequencing used peripheral blood, obtained 28 days after the second AZD1222 dose. The CDR3 region is CASSQVSGRGREREQYF. Written as DNA, the CDR3 is TGCGCCAGCAGCCAAGTCTCAGGAAGGGGCCGGGAGCGCGAGCAGTACTTC.